This T cell receptor beta chain was retrieved from a study of T cells in localized non-small cell lung cancer. CDR3 length: 16 amino acids. Per germline, CDR1 MDHEN and CDR2 SYDVKM. V was cut by 5 bases and J by 0 bases, with 14 bases left in between. With respect to this clone: Its antigen is as yet unknown.

Sequenced by immunoSEQ multiplex PCR; TCRdb stores in-frame clones only, minus some. Among around 20,000 clones listed, around 85% were seen once. Study-wide results and limits: Researchers found a median around 58 of the top 100 tumor clones in adjacent lung. Clonality of T cells reached its maximum in uninvolved adjacent lung, surpassing tumor. Greater blood T cell density accompanied longer overall survival.

Sequencing was performed on PBMCs, taken before any cancer treatment. The gene calls are TRBV28 and TRBJ1-3; D is possibly TRBD1 (5 bases). This TCR came from a woman aged 35-75 years with stage II squamous cell lung carcinoma. CDR3 bases: TGTGCCAGCAGTCCCCGGACATTCGGCTCTGGAAACACCATATATTTT. Translation gives CASSPRTFGSGNTIYF.